Listed below are T cell receptor beta chains from one sample, sequenced in a study of cytomegalovirus exposure and HLA in healthy donors. TCRdb's table, derived via immunoSEQ multiplex PCR, lists solely in-frame clones and lacks some. This table has about 200,000 clones, 65% to 80% appearing once. The source material was PBMCs. The receptors come from a woman aged 40 to 55 in good health and CMV-seronegative. Each CDR3 is given with its conserved first and last residue. Clone sizes are given selectively: once, few, many, or a class where the clone is expanded.

size: -; V: TRBV5-4; CDR3: CASSLVAGAHYNEQFF
size: -; V: TRBV29-1; CDR3: CSVEPQGINTEAFF
size: once; V: TRBV18; CDR3: CASSRTSGQETQYF
size: once; V: TRBV11-3; CDR3: CASSLGGSGVKNIQYF
size: -; V: TRBV19; CDR3: CASSRQGATNEKLFF
size: -; V: TRBV13; CDR3: CASSTRQGNSNQPQHF
size: once; V: TRBV9; CDR3: CASSGTGGLETQYF
size: -; V: TRBV5-1; CDR3: CASSLDLPQGQFF
size: -; V: TRBV18; CDR3: CASGVGAGGEQFF
size: -; V: TRBV11-3; CDR3: CASSEQPGRGLYEQYF
size: -; V: TRBV18; CDR3: CASSPTGGETQYF
size: -; V: TRBV29-1; CDR3: CSVEGPGGNEQFF
size: once; V: TRBV28; CDR3: CASSLRHKTGALVEKLFF
size: -; V: TRBV7-9; CDR3: CASSPQGGQETQYF
size: -; V: TRBV11-3; CDR3: CASSFGLAGELEQFF
size: -; V: TRBV28; CDR3: CASSLWASGSNEQFF
size: few; V: TRBV5-6; CDR3: CASRFRTGGFELFF
size: -; V: TRBV18; CDR3: CASSTTSATDTQYF
size: once; V: TRBV19; CDR3: CASMGLAGGGGELFF
size: -; V: TRBV7-2; CDR3: CASSLDRDQPQHF
size: few; V: TRBV2; CDR3: CAGGLAETTDTQYF
size: -; V: TRBV14; CDR3: CASSQAGSFTYNEQFF
size: -; V: TRBV7-9; CDR3: CASSLPGTGTYEQYF
size: -; V: TRBV6-6; CDR3: CASSYSRGGEKLFF
size: -; V: TRBV4-1; CDR3: CASSQYSGVQETQYF
size: few; V: TRBV19; CDR3: CASSIGTSGSYEQYF
size: -; V: TRBV4-2; CDR3: CASSLSGDAPFF
size: -; V: TRBV5-8; CDR3: CASSLNRPLNEQFF
size: -; V: TRBV5-1; CDR3: CASSFGHNAGYTF
size: -; V: TRBV5-6; CDR3: CASSLAGTGSEKLFF
size: -; V: TRBV7-3; CDR3: CASSLESHYGYTF
size: -; V: TRBV7-2; CDR3: CASSLDYGRGYGYTF
size: -; V: TRBV11-2; CDR3: CASSPSSQANYGYTF
size: -; V: TRBV30; CDR3: CAWRDREEQPQHF
size: -; V: TRBV28; CDR3: CASSSPRDRGSGNTIYF
size: -; V: TRBV4-2; CDR3: CASSQAGLGTSGGEQFF
size: -; V: TRBV27; CDR3: CASTHRARATEAFF
size: -; V: TRBV29-1; CDR3: CSVEEGVPTGQYF
size: once; V: TRBV27; CDR3: CASSFANRDTGELFF
size: -; V: TRBV27; CDR3: CASSFITGAAFF
size: -; V: TRBV5-1; CDR3: CASSSAGFPTDTQYF
size: few; V: TRBV5-8; CDR3: CASSWADRFSNQPQHF
size: few; V: TRBV11-3; CDR3: CASSLPGSYEQYF
size: once; V: TRBV18; CDR3: CASSPGAGGADTQYF
size: -; V: TRBV20-1; CDR3: CSARLGVEQYF
size: -; V: TRBV9; CDR3: CASSVGAGIGTEAFF
size: -; V: TRBV4-1; CDR3: CASSQESRGSGEKLFF
size: -; V: TRBV29-1; CDR3: CSVTQTGDRGYGYTF
size: -; V: TRBV4-3; CDR3: CASSQVDSPNTGELFF
size: -; V: TRBV7-9; CDR3: CSSSSGTSGYNEQFF
size: -; V: TRBV30; CDR3: CAWSSGITNEKLFF
size: -; V: TRBV19; CDR3: CASSIDRGEKLFF
size: -; V: TRBV4-1; CDR3: CASSQEVYGQVDSYEQYF
size: -; V: TRBV18; CDR3: CASSPPGTGVEKLFF
size: -; V: TRBV7-9; CDR3: CASSLVIGGDANEKLFF